This T cell receptor (beta chain) stems from a study of PD-L1 blockade in urothelial cancer. Study as a whole: Analysis of blood occurred 3 weeks (second dose) and 6 weeks after treatment start.

Germline lookup yields CDR1 SGHVS and CDR2 FQNEAQ. The CDR3 covers 14 residues. V lost 6 bases and J lost 3, with 12 bases in between. The time point here: peripheral blood 6 weeks after treatment start. Enrolled patients showed locally advanced or metastatic urothelial carcinoma. The protocol was immunoSEQ multiplex PCR, while the TCRdb copy is restricted to in-frame clones and leaves out a portion. The sample lists around 50,000 clones, approximately 85% occurring once. This receptor was obtained from a man between 50 and 59 years old with urothelial cancer. Material: PBMCs, obtained around atezolizumab (anti-PD-L1) treatment. The rearrangement uses TRBV7-8 and TRBJ2-1; no clear D. The CDR3 DNA sequence: TGTGCCAGCAGTCCAGGATCCCGCTACAATGAGCAGTTCTTC. The encoded protein is CASSPGSRYNEQFF.